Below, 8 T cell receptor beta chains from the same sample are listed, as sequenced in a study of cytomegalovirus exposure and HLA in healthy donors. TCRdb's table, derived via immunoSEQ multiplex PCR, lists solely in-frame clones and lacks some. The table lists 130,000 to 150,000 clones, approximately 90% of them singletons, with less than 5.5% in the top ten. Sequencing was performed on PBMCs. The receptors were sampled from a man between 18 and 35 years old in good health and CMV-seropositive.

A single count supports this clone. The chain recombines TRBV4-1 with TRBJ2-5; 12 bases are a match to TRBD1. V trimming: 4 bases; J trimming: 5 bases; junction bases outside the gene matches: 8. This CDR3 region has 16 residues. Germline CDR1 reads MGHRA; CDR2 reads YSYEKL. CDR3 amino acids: CASSLSGTGGAETQYF. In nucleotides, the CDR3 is TGCGCCAGCAGCCTTTCCGGGACAGGGGGCGCGGAGACCCAGTACTTC.

The CDR3 sequence: CASSEEGGAIEQYF. The CDR3, as DNA: TGTGCCAGCAGTGAGGAAGGGGGGGCAATCGAGCAGTACTTC. The rearrangement joins TRBV6-1 to TRBJ2-7; TRBD2 is a possible D gene (7 bases). Trimming took off 3 bases at V and 6 bases at J, with 15 bases between the two ends. The CDR3 spans 14 residues. Germline V gene lookup returns CDR1 MNHNS and CDR2 SASEGT.

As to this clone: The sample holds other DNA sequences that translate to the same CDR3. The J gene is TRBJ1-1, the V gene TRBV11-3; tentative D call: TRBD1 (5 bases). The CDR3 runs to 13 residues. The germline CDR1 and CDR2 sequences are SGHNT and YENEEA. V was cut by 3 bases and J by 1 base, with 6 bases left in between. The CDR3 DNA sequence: TGTGCCAGCAGCTTGACAGAGAACACTGAAGCTTTCTTT. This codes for CASSLTENTEAFF. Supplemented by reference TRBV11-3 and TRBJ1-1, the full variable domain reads EAGVVQSPRYKIIEKKQPVAFWCNPISGHNTLYWYLQNLGQGPELLIRYENEEAVDDSQLPKDRFSAERLKGVDSTLKIQPAELGDSAVYLCASSLTENTEAFFGQGTRLTVV.

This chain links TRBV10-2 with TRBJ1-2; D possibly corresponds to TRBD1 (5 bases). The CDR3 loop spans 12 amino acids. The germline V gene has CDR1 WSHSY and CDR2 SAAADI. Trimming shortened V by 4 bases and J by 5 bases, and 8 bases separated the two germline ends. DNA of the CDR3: TGCGCCAGCAGTGGGGACTTTTATGGCTACACCTTC. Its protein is CASSGDFYGYTF.

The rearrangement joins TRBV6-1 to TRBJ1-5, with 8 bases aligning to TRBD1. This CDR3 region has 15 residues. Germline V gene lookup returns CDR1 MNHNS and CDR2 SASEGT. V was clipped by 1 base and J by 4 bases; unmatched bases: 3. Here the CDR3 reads CASSEVQGVNQPQHF. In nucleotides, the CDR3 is TGTGCCAGCAGTGAAGTACAGGGGGTGAATCAGCCCCAGCATTTT.

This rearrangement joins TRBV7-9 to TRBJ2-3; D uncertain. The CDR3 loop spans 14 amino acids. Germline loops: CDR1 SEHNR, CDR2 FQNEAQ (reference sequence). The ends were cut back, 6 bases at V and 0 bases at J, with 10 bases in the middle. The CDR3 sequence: CASRLASSTDTQYF. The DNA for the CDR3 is TGTGCCAGCAGATTGGCATCTAGCACAGATACGCAGTATTTT.

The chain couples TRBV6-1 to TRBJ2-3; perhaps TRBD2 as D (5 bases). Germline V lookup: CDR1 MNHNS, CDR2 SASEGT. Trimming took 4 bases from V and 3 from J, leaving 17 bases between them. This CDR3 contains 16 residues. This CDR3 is CASSVRVGKITDTQYF. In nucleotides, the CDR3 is TGTGCCAGCAGTGTGAGGGTCGGAAAGATTACAGATACGCAGTATTTT.

Written as DNA, the CDR3 is TGCAGCGTTGAAGAAGAGGTCAGGGGGGAGTACGAGCAGTACTTC. Encoded protein: CSVEEEVRGEYEQYF. This chain connects TRBV29-1 to TRBJ2-7; tentative D call: TRBD1 (7 bases). With 0 bases removed from V and 4 bases from J, the gap between germline ends came to 16 bases. CDR1 and CDR2 (germline): SQVTM, ANQGSEA. The CDR3 has 15 residues.